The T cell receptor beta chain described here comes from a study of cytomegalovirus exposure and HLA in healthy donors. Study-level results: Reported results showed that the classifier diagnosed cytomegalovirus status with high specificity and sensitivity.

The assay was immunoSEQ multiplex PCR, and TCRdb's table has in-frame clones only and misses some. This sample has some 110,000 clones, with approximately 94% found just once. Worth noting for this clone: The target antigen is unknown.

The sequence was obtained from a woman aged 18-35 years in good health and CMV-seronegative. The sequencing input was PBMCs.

The CDR3 DNA follows: TGTGCCACCCGAAGGGGGAGGGGGACTGAAGCTTTCTTT. Protein: CATRRGRGTEAFF. The chain is built from TRBV6-5 and TRBJ1-1; tentatively, D is TRBD1 (6 bases). The V end was cut by 10 bases, the J end by 5 bases, with 17 bases between. CDR1 and CDR2 from the germline V gene are MNHEY and SVGAGI. This CDR3 region has 13 residues.